These 3 T cell receptor beta chains originate from one sample sequenced in a study of T cells in Graves' hyperthyroidism and ophthalmopathy. The TCR beta CDR3 regions underwent amplification using RNA transcripts as the source. Primed by the HTBI set, a first-round RT-PCR was run on the TCR CDR3. Each CDR3 protein is one row after TCRdb ran MiXCR on the multiplex PCR reads. Of 700,000 to 950,000 distinct CDR3 sequences listed, roughly a third were seen once; the top ten hold roughly 30%. Sequencing was done on a sample of blood. These receptors were taken from a woman aged 35 to 49 with Graves' hyperthyroidism.

This chain joins TRBV12-3 or TRBV12-4 and TRBJ2-5, with D hard to call. The CDR3 sequence is 14 residues long. V was pared by 2 bases and J by 5 bases, with 12 bases between. The CDR3 bases are TGTGCCAGCAGTTTAATTGGCCGCGACGAGACCCAGTACTTC. Amino acids: CASSLIGRDETQYF.

V and J are TRBV11-3 and TRBJ1-1; D uncertain. Per germline, CDR1 SGHNT and CDR2 YENEEA. Trimming took 0 bases from V and 6 from J, leaving 17 bases between them. CDR3 length: 16 residues. CDR3 DNA: TGTGCCAGCAGCTTAGAATCTGGAGACCTTGCCGCTGAAGCTTTCTTT. This encodes CASSLESGDLAAEAFF.

With respect to this clonotype: A much larger clone is a single base away; this may be a read error. The CDR3 end shows no conserved phenylalanine or tryptophan, and so a read error is likely. The chain couples TRBV2 to TRBJ1-1; D remains unclear. Germline loops: CDR1 SNHLY, CDR2 FYNNEI. The CDR3 runs 13 residues. Trimming removed 7 bases from V and 4 bases from J, with 13 bases in between. The CDR3 loop reads CASTSLVATEAFL. CDR3 coding DNA: TGTGCCAGCACTAGCTTGGTGGCCACTGAAGCTTTCCTT.